Following are 15 T cell receptor beta chains from one sample sequenced in a study of blood T cell repertoires in COVID-19. The assay was immunoSEQ multiplex PCR, and TCRdb's table has in-frame clones only and misses some. The data show 200,000 to 250,000 clones, 86% seen once. Input material: PBMCs or T cells enriched from blood (not recorded which). These receptors were collected from a man in his forties who had recovered from COVID-19.

This chain links TRBV6-6 with TRBJ1-1, with a tentative D call TRBD1 (5 bases). This CDR3 contains 15 residues. Deletions cut 4 bases from V and 1 base from J, with 13 bases between. Germline CDR1 is MNHNY and CDR2 is SVGAGI (reference sequence). Here the CDR3 reads CASSFPTDWNTEAFF. The CDR3 DNA is TGTGCCAGCAGTTTCCCGACAGACTGGAACACTGAAGCTTTCTTT.

The rearrangement links TRBV7-9 to TRBJ1-1, with D hard to call. The CDR3 covers 13 residues. From germline, CDR1 is SEHNR and CDR2 FQNEAQ (reference sequence). V was trimmed by 1 base and J by 3 bases, leaving 6 bases between them. The CDR3: CASSLERDTEAFF. The CDR3 nucleotides read TGTGCCAGCAGCTTAGAGCGTGACACTGAAGCTTTCTTT.

This clone has a handful of counts. The rearrangement uses TRBV11-2 and TRBJ2-1, with D perhaps matching TRBD2 (5 bases). The CDR3 consists of 14 residues. Germline-derived CDR1 and CDR2 are SGHAT and FQNNGV. Trimming took off 4 bases at V and 4 bases at J, with 11 bases between the two ends. For the CDR3, the DNA is TGTGCCAGCAGCTATAACGGGGAGTACAATGAGCAGTTCTTC. The encoded protein is CASSYNGEYNEQFF.

This chain joins TRBV2 and TRBJ1-1, with D possibly matching TRBD1 (5 bases). With 1 base removed from V and 7 bases from J, the gap between germline ends came to 13 bases. In germline, CDR1 is SNHLY, CDR2 FYNNEI. The CDR3 is 14 amino acids. CDR3 protein: CASSEVPGLGEAFF. The CDR3 region has the DNA TGTGCCAGCAGTGAAGTCCCGGGACTGGGTGAAGCTTTCTTT.

In its sample, this clone was seen once. The DNA for the CDR3 is TGTGCCAGCAGCTCGGCAGGCGAAGCTCCCGGCTACACCTTC. Residues: CASSSAGEAPGYTF. V is TRBV5-6 and J is TRBJ1-2; D not certain. In germline, CDR1 is SGHDT, CDR2 YYEEEE. Trimming cost V 3 bases and J 8 bases, with 17 bases left between them. This CDR3 comprises 14 residues. The full variable domain, with the rest looked up from reference TRBV5-6 and TRBJ1-2, is DAGVTQSPTHLIKTRGQQVTLRCSPKSGHDTVSWYQQALGQGPQFIFQYYEEEERQRGNFPDRFSGHQFPNYSSELNVNALLLGDSALYLCASSSAGEAPGYTFGSGTRLTVV.

The chain uses TRBV6-2 or TRBV6-3 and TRBJ1-5; 8 bases agree with TRBD1. The trim removed 2 bases at V and 1 base at J, leaving 7 bases unmatched. Germline V gene sequence: CDR1 MNHEY, CDR2 SVGEGT. The length of the CDR3 is 17 residues. Written as DNA, the CDR3 is TGTGCCAGCAGTTACGACTACCGGACAGGGAGCAATCAGCCCCAGCATTTT. Translation gives CASSYDYRTGSNQPQHF.

The J gene is TRBJ1-5, the V gene TRBV4-2, with D perhaps matching TRBD1 (5 bases). V lost 4 bases, J lost 1 base, and 11 bases lay in between. CDR1 is LGHNA and CDR2 is YNFKEQ in the germline V gene. This CDR3 is built from 15 residues. CDR3 amino acids: CASSLGDLSNQPQHF. The DNA of the CDR3 is TGTGCCAGCAGCCTCGGGGACTTGAGCAATCAGCCCCAGCATTTT.

J is TRBJ2-1 and V is TRBV11-3, with D uncertain. Deletions cut 2 bases from V and 2 bases from J, with 10 bases between. This CDR3 region has 15 residues. In germline, CDR1 is SGHNT, CDR2 YENEEA. The CDR3 DNA reads TGTGCCAGCAGCTTATATGCGGATGCCTACAATGAGCAGTTCTTC. Encoded protein: CASSLYADAYNEQFF.

The rearrangement uses TRBV10-2 and TRBJ2-7; D is unresolved. Trimming pared 4 bases from V and 2 bases from J, leaving 12 bases between. CDR1 and CDR2 from the germline V gene are WSHSY and SAAADI. This CDR3 comprises 14 residues. This CDR3 reads CASSVATKTYEQYF. As DNA, the CDR3 is TGCGCCAGCAGTGTTGCGACAAAGACCTACGAGCAGTACTTC.

The gene calls are TRBV2 and TRBJ2-5; D ambiguous. The CDR3 length is 12 residues. The germline CDR1 and CDR2 sequences are SNHLY and FYNNEI. Trimming took 7 bases from V and 2 from J, leaving 8 bases between them. DNA for the CDR3: TGTGCCAGCATCCTAGAACAAGAGACCCAGTACTTC. This encodes CASILEQETQYF. Full variable domain (rest looked up from reference TRBV2 and TRBJ2-5): EPEVTQTPSHQVTQMGQEVILRCVPISNHLYFYWYRQILGQKVEFLVSFYNNEISEKSEIFDDQFSVERPDGSNFTLKIRSTKLEDSAMYFCASILEQETQYFGPGTRLLVL.

This sequence joins TRBV19 and TRBJ1-1; D is perhaps TRBD1 (6 bases). CDR1 and CDR2 from the germline V gene are LNHDA and SQIVND (reference sequence). The CDR3 length is 14 residues. Trimming removed 3 bases at V and 6 bases at J, with 14 bases between. The CDR3: CASSMGTNAAEAFF. DNA for the CDR3: TGTGCCAGTAGTATGGGGACAAATGCCGCTGAAGCTTTCTTT.

The genes are TRBV7-9 and TRBJ2-7, with TRBD2 matching over 9 bases. With 5 bases clipped from V and 4 bases from J, the junction kept 9 bases outside the gene matches. This CDR3 is 15 amino acids long. Germline lookup yields CDR1 SEHNR and CDR2 FQNEAQ (reference sequence). The CDR3 spells CASSPGNSGGYEQYF. In DNA, the CDR3 is TGTGCCAGCAGCCCTGGGAATAGCGGGGGTTACGAGCAGTACTTC. Full variable domain (missing parts from reference TRBV7-9 and TRBJ2-7): DTGVSQNPRHKITKRGQNVTFRCDPISEHNRLYWYRQTLGQGPEFLTYFQNEAQLEKSRLLSDRFSAERPKGSFSTLEIQRTEQGDSAMYLCASSPGNSGGYEQYFGPGTRLTVT.

The chain recombines TRBV10-3 with TRBJ1-1; D not resolved. Germline assignment: CDR1 ENHRY and CDR2 SYGVKD. This CDR3 is 14 amino acids long. Trimming cost V 6 bases and J 0 bases, with 11 bases left between them. The CDR3 DNA reads as TGTGCCATCAGGTCGACATTTATGAACACTGAAGCTTTCTTT. It is translated as CAIRSTFMNTEAFF.

The rearrangement links TRBV11-2 to TRBJ1-1; D might be TRBD1 (6 bases). Germline CDR1 SGHAT, CDR2 FQNNGV. The CDR3 contains 14 residues. Trimming removed 1 base from V and 3 bases from J, with 9 bases in between. The CDR3 reads CASSLAAGDTEAFF. The CDR3 DNA is TGTGCCAGCAGCTTAGCGGCAGGGGACACTGAAGCTTTCTTT.

This chain uses TRBV9 with TRBJ1-3; weak D call: TRBD1 (5 bases). The V and J ends lost 0 bases and 1 base respectively, with 17 bases between them. Germline values: CDR1 SGDLS, CDR2 YYNGEE. The CDR3 extends over 18 amino acids. This CDR3 reads CASSVEKATGTSGNTIYF. As DNA, the CDR3 is TGTGCCAGCAGCGTAGAGAAGGCTACCGGGACTTCTGGAAACACCATATATTTT. The complete variable domain, with remaining parts taken from reference TRBV9 and TRBJ1-3, reads DSGVTQTPKHLITATGQRVTLRCSPRSGDLSVYWYQQSLDQGLQFLIQYYNGEERAKGNILERFSAQQFPDLHSELNLSSLELGDSALYFCASSVEKATGTSGNTIYFGEGSWLTVV.